Sequencing of this T cell receptor beta chain was carried out in a study of blood T cell repertoires in COVID-19. On the study more broadly: Samples representing acute and convalescent COVID-19 were sourced from the United States, Italy and Spain.

Using immunoSEQ multiplex PCR, the repertoire was profiled, and TCRdb retains in-frame clones only, with some absent. The data contain about 150,000 clones, 75% to 90% of them singletons. Residents of about two dozen US areas, aged about 18 to 95 years, made up the participants. This clonotype originated in a man aged 70 or older who had been exposed to COVID-19. Specimen: PBMCs or T cells enriched from blood (not recorded which).

The CDR3 region has the DNA TGTGCCAGCCTAACCAAGTCGAGGGGGTACACTGAAGCTTTCTTT. Translating gives CASLTKSRGYTEAFF. This chain links TRBV7-2 with TRBJ1-1, with D possibly being TRBD1 (6 bases). The CDR3 runs 15 residues. CDR1 is SGHTA, CDR2 FQGNSA, per germline. V dropped 8 bases and J dropped 3 bases, with 19 bases sitting between them. Full variable domain (rest looked up from reference TRBV7-2 and TRBJ1-1): GAGVSQSPSNKVTEKGKDVELRCDPISGHTALYWYRQSLGQGLEFLIYFQGNSAPDKSGLPSDRFSAERTGGSVSTLTIQRTQQEDSAVYLCASLTKSRGYTEAFFGQGTRLTVV.